Only one count was recorded for the clone carrying this T cell receptor (beta chain). The sample comes from a study of patients and donors after allogeneic stem cell transplantation. TCRdb re-called the RT-PCR reads through MiXCR, storing one row per CDR3 protein. Among about 150,000 distinct CDR3 sequences listed, about two fifths were seen once. The CDR3 sequence is 14 residues long. Germline V lookup: CDR1 SGHDN, CDR2 FVKESK. V was shortened by 0 bases and J by 1 base, with 6 bases between the two germline ends. V is TRBV14 and J is TRBJ1-1; no reliable D call. The source material was blood, either unsorted or a sorted T cell fraction (not recorded which). This clonotype originated in a human donor who was either an allogeneic HSCT recipient or a stem cell or donor lymphocyte infusion donor (not recorded which). It is not recorded whose cells these are; they may come from a transplant donor. The CDR3 nucleotides are TGTGCCAGCAGCCAAGATATCTGGAACACTGAAGCTTTCTTT. Protein sequence: CASSQDIWNTEAFF.